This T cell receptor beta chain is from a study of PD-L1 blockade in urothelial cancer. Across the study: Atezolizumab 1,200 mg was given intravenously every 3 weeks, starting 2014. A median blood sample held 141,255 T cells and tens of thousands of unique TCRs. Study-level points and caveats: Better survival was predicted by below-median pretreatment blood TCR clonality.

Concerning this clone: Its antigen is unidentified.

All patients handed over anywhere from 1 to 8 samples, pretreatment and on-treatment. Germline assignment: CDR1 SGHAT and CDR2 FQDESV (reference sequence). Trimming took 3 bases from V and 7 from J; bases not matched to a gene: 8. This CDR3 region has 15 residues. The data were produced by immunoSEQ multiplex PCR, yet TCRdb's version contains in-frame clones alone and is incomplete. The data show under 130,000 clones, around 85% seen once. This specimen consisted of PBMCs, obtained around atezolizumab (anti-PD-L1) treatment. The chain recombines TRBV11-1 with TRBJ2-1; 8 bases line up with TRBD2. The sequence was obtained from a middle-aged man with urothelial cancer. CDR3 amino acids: CASSFPGGPGNEQFF. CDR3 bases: TGTGCCAGCAGCTTTCCGGGAGGGCCAGGGAATGAGCAGTTCTTC.